Listed below are T cell receptor beta chains from one sample, sequenced in a study of cytomegalovirus exposure and HLA in healthy donors. Repertoires were generated with immunoSEQ multiplex PCR, while TCRdb's copy carries only in-frame clones and drops some. The data contain 280,000 or so clones, roughly 90% of them seen just once; the ten biggest clones take up over 0.7%. The sample taken for sequencing was PBMCs. These receptors all come from a woman aged 18-29 years in good health and CMV-seronegative. Both conserved end residues are part of each CDR3. The order of the fields is V gene, D gene, J gene, clone size, CDR3 DNA, CDR3 protein. D genes are given only for firm matches. Not every row has a clone size; where given, it reads once, few, many or a size class.

TRBV7-9	NA	TRBJ2-7	few	TGTGCCAGCAGCTTAGCGCGAGCTAACGAGCAGTACTTC	CASSLARANEQYF
TRBV28	NA	TRBJ2-7	NA	TGTGCCAGCAGTTTAAGGGGCGCCGGCAACTACGAGCAGTACTTC	CASSLRGAGNYEQYF
TRBV5-1	NA	TRBJ2-1	NA	TGCGCCAGCAGCCAGGGACTGCAGACCTACAATGAGCAGTTCTTC	CASSQGLQTYNEQFF
TRBV7-9	NA	TRBJ1-6	NA	TGTGCCAGCAGCTTACCTGGAGATTCACCCCTCCACTTT	CASSLPGDSPLHF
TRBV27	TRBD2	TRBJ2-7	NA	TGTGCCAGCACCGCATTGGGGGGACTAGCGGGAGTTTACGAGCAGTACTTC	CASTALGGLAGVYEQYF
TRBV7-6	TRBD2	TRBJ2-7	few	TGTGCCAGCAGCATAGCGGGAGTTGTTTACGAGCAGTACTTC	CASSIAGVVYEQYF
TRBV30	NA	TRBJ1-2	NA	TGTGCCTGGAGTGTAACAGGTCAAGCTAACTATGGCTACACCTTC	CAWSVTGQANYGYTF
TRBV5-6	NA	TRBJ1-5	few	TGTGCCAGCAGCTCGGAGCGAGGGACTTTTCAGCCCCAGCATTTT	CASSSERGTFQPQHF
TRBV7-2	TRBD2	TRBJ2-1	once	TGTGCCAGCAGCTTAGGTAAGACTAGCGGGAGGAACTACAATGAGCAGTTCTTC	CASSLGKTSGRNYNEQFF
TRBV27	NA	TRBJ2-4	NA	TGTGCCAGCAGTTTATCATCCGGGGGAAACATTCAGTACTTC	CASSLSSGGNIQYF
TRBV5-1	TRBD2	TRBJ2-5	NA	TGCGCCAGCAGCCGGCAGACTAGCGGGATTGGAGGGGGCGATTCGGCCCAGTACTTC	CASSRQTSGIGGGDSAQYF
TRBV6-1	TRBD2	TRBJ2-3	NA	TGTGCCAGCAGTGAAGATGTAGCGGGAGGCGTGGGACCTAAGGCAGATACGCAGTATTTT	CASSEDVAGGVGPKADTQYF
TRBV18	TRBD1	TRBJ1-6	NA	TGTGCCAGCTCACTTACCGGGACAGGGGAAAATTCACCCCTCCACTTT	CASSLTGTGENSPLHF
TRBV27	NA	TRBJ2-1	NA	TGTGCCAGCAGTTTCGACAGGAGCTCCTACAATGAGCAGTTCTTC	CASSFDRSSYNEQFF
TRBV28	TRBD1	TRBJ1-1	NA	TGTGCCAGCAGCGGGACAGGGGGCGTTCACACTGAAGCTTTCTTT	CASSGTGGVHTEAFF
TRBV28	TRBD1	TRBJ2-7	NA	TGTGCCAGCAGTTCGATAGGACAGGGCGGTGACGAGCAGTACTTC	CASSSIGQGGDEQYF
TRBV28	TRBD1	TRBJ2-5	NA	TGTGCCAGCAGTTCTCGACAGGGGGTTTACCAAGAGACCCAGTACTTC	CASSSRQGVYQETQYF
TRBV6-5	NA	TRBJ1-5	NA	TGTGCCAGCAAGCCCAGGGTCGGTAGCAATCAGCCCCAGCATTTT	CASKPRVGSNQPQHF
TRBV15	TRBD2	TRBJ2-7	NA	TGTGCCACCAGCAGAGCGGGAGGGAGCCACGAGCAGTACTTC	CATSRAGGSHEQYF
TRBV4-1	TRBD2	TRBJ2-2	NA	TGCGCCAGCACCTACGCCGGGACTACAAACACCGGGGAGCTGTTTTTT	CASTYAGTTNTGELFF
TRBV4-1	TRBD2	TRBJ2-5	once	TGCGCCAGCAGCCAAGCCGCGGGGGGTTTTAGCGGGCCAAACCAAGAGACCCAGTACTTC	CASSQAAGGFSGPNQETQYF
TRBV7-2	TRBD2	TRBJ2-7	few	TGTGCCAGCAGCTTAGGGCTAGCGGGAGAAGACGAGCAGTACTTC	CASSLGLAGEDEQYF
TRBV18	TRBD1	TRBJ1-2	NA	TGTGCCAGCTCTCCCGGGACAGGGGGCTATGGCTACACCTTC	CASSPGTGGYGYTF
TRBV6-5	NA	TRBJ2-5	NA	TGTGCCAGCAGACCCCAGACAAACCCCGTGGCCCAGTACTTC	CASRPQTNPVAQYF
TRBV12-5	NA	TRBJ2-5	NA	TGTGCTAGTGGTTTACCTCGGGATGGGACCCAGTACTTC	CASGLPRDGTQYF
TRBV9	NA	TRBJ2-5	NA	TGTGCCAGCAGCGTGAGGCCACAGGGTGGATTGGAGACCCAGTACTTC	CASSVRPQGGLETQYF
TRBV21-1	NA	TRBJ1-5	few	TGTGCCAGCAGCAAGGCCCCCCAGCCCCAGCATTTT	CASSKAPQPQHF
TRBV9	TRBD1	TRBJ1-2	NA	TGTGCCAGCAGCGAGACAGGGAACTATGGCTACACCTTC	CASSETGNYGYTF
TRBV7-2	NA	TRBJ1-3	NA	TGTGCCAGCAGCACCCGAGGAGGGGACTCTGGAAACACCATATATTTT	CASSTRGGDSGNTIYF
TRBV6-1	TRBD1	TRBJ1-1	NA	TGTGCCAGCAGTGAAGGCAGGGGGACTGAAGCTTTCTTT	CASSEGRGTEAFF
TRBV27	NA	TRBJ2-1	NA	TGTGCCAGCAGGGATGGGGCTACCTACAATGAGCAGTTCTTC	CASRDGATYNEQFF
TRBV15	TRBD2	TRBJ2-7	NA	TGTGCCACCAGCAGAGATACGGGCGGGAGGGCCTACGAGCAGTACTTC	CATSRDTGGRAYEQYF
TRBV4-1	TRBD2	TRBJ2-7	NA	TGCGCCAGCAGCCAAGATAGCCCGGGGGCGGCCGCGGGAGGTCCCTTGACCTACGAGCAGTACTTC	CASSQDSPGAAAGGPLTYEQYF
TRBV10-2	NA	TRBJ2-7	NA	TGCGCCAGCAGAGGACGACAGAGGGGGTGGCTCGAGCAGTACTTC	CASRGRQRGWLEQYF
TRBV5-1	NA	TRBJ1-2	NA	TGCGCCAGCAGCTTGGCCTTGGCGGACTATGGCTACACCTTC	CASSLALADYGYTF
TRBV2	NA	TRBJ2-7	NA	TGTGCCAGCGCAACCATACGACAGGTCTACGAGCAGTACTTC	CASATIRQVYEQYF
TRBV7-8	NA	TRBJ2-1	NA	TGTGCCAGCAGCTTAATTCGAGGGGGCGCGGGAAATGAGCAGTTCTTC	CASSLIRGGAGNEQFF
TRBV6-5	TRBD1	TRBJ1-1	NA	TGTGCCAGCAGTCCCACCTTACAGGGGGTTGCTTTCTTT	CASSPTLQGVAFF
TRBV27	TRBD2	TRBJ2-3	NA	TGTGCCAGCAGTGCCAAAAGCGGGACTTCGAATACGCAGTATTTT	CASSAKSGTSNTQYF
TRBV10-3	TRBD1	TRBJ2-1	NA	TGTGCCATCAGGGAAACAGGGGGCGGTGAGCAGTTCTTC	CAIRETGGGEQFF
TRBV29-1	TRBD1	TRBJ1-2	once	TGCAGCGTATCCGGGTACGCGGGACAGGCTAACTATGGCTACACCTTC	CSVSGYAGQANYGYTF
TRBV27	TRBD2	TRBJ2-1	NA	TGTGCCAGCAGCTCCGTTGGCGGGAGTATTTACAATGAGCAGTTCTTC	CASSSVGGSIYNEQFF
TRBV7-9	NA	TRBJ1-1	NA	TGTGCCAGCAGCTTAGGCAGGGGAAACACTGAAGCTTTCTTT	CASSLGRGNTEAFF
TRBV27	TRBD1	TRBJ2-1	NA	TGTGCCAGCACCTTAACCGGGACAGGGAACGGTGAGCAGTTCTTC	CASTLTGTGNGEQFF
TRBV28	NA	TRBJ2-5	NA	TGTGCCAGCAGTTTACAGGGGAACAAACAAGAGACCCAGTACTTC	CASSLQGNKQETQYF
TRBV13	NA	TRBJ2-3	NA	TGTGCCAGCACTCCCAGGGGAACAGATACGCAGTATTTT	CASTPRGTDTQYF
TRBV27	NA	TRBJ1-5	NA	TGTGCCAGCAGTCCCTCCCTATATAGCAATCAGCCCCAGCATTTT	CASSPSLYSNQPQHF
TRBV28	TRBD1	TRBJ2-7	NA	TGTGCCAGCACCCGCGGGGGGACAGGGGTTTTGTCCTACGAGCAGTACTTC	CASTRGGTGVLSYEQYF
TRBV12-5	NA	TRBJ2-7	NA	TGTGCTAGGGCCACAGGTACCTACGAGCAGTACTTC	CARATGTYEQYF
TRBV4-1	TRBD1	TRBJ2-7	NA	TGCGCCAGCAGCCAACTAATTAGGGCCGGGGACAGGGCGTCCTACGAGCAGTACTTC	CASSQLIRAGDRASYEQYF
TRBV19	TRBD1	TRBJ1-2	NA	TGTGCCAGTAGCCGACAGGGGTACGGCTACACCTTC	CASSRQGYGYTF
TRBV10-3	NA	TRBJ2-2	NA	TGTGCCATCAGTGTATCGTTGGAGGCCGGGGAGCTGTTTTTT	CAISVSLEAGELFF
TRBV15	TRBD1	TRBJ1-2	NA	TGTGCCACCTCGGACAGGGGGCGCTTCTATGGCTACACCTTC	CATSDRGRFYGYTF
TRBV6-5	NA	TRBJ2-7	NA	TGTGCCAGCAGTTACTTCCGTGCGCCCCGCTCCGAGCAGTACTTC	CASSYFRAPRSEQYF
TRBV5-6	NA	TRBJ1-1	NA	TGTGCCAGCAGCCACGACAGATACACTGAAGCTTTCTTT	CASSHDRYTEAFF
TRBV5-4	TRBD1	TRBJ1-2	NA	TGTGCCAGCAGCTTGGGGAAGGGGGCCGGCTATGGCTACACCTTC	CASSLGKGAGYGYTF
TRBV5-1	TRBD1	TRBJ2-2	NA	TGCGCCAGCAGCCTGTCGACAGGGTATCCCGGGGAGCTGTTTTTT	CASSLSTGYPGELFF
TRBV2	NA	TRBJ1-4	NA	TGTGCCAGCAGCACGACGGGTACTAATGAAAAACTGTTTTTT	CASSTTGTNEKLFF
TRBV6-6	NA	TRBJ1-4	NA	TGTGCCGCGGGGCCCTCTAGGGAAAAACTGTTTTTT	CAAGPSREKLFF
TRBV5-4	NA	TRBJ1-3	few	TGTGCCAGCAGCTTAGGAGGTCCAGGAAACACCATATATTTT	CASSLGGPGNTIYF